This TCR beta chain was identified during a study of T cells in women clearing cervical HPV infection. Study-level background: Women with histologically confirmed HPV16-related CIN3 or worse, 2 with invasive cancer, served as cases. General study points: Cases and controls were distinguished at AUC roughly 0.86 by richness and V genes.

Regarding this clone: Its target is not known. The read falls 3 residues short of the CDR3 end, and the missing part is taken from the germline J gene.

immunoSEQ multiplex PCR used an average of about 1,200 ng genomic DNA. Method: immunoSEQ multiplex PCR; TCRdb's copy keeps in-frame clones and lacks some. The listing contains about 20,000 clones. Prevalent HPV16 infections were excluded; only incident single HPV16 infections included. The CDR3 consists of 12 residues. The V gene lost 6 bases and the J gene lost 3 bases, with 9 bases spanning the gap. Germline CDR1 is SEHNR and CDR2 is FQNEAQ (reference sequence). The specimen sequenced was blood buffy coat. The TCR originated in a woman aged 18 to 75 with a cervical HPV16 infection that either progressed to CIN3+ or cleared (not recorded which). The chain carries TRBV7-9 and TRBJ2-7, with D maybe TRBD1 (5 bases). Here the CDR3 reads CASSSQGYEQYF. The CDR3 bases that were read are TGTGCCAGCAGTTCGCAGGGCTACGAG. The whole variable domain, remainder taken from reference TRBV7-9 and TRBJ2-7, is DTGVSQNPRHKITKRGQNVTFRCDPISEHNRLYWYRQTLGQGPEFLTYFQNEAQLEKSRLLSDRFSAERPKGSFSTLEIQRTEQGDSAMYLCASSSQGYEQYFGPGTRLTVT.